This T cell receptor (beta chain) stems from a study of molecular identifiers for immune sequencing clone quantification. It was from around 18,000 to 910,000 sorted cells, with 10%, 30% or 50% RNA, that naive CD8 libraries came. This CDR3 is built from 15 residues. Germline CDR1 and CDR2: SGHAT and FQNNGV. The V end was cut by 1 base, the J end by 0 bases, with 7 bases between. Previously published methods and listed TCR primers were used for the bulk TCR libraries. TCRdb re-derived calls from the PCR reads in MiXCR, one entry per CDR3 protein. The repertoire has about 510,000 distinct CDR3 sequences, 20% to 25% of them found once; the top ten carry approximately 0.8%.

The genes are TRBV11-2 and TRBJ1-5; no firm D call. The sequencing input was naive CD8+ T cells from blood, with Jurkat cell RNA spiked in. The subset: FACS-sorted CD8+CD4-CCR7+CD45RA+ naive T cells. This receptor was identified in a human donor in good health. Some libraries in this study had Jurkat cell RNA spiked in. This chain's CDR3 is CASSLVSDSNQPQHF. The CDR3 DNA follows: TGTGCCAGCAGCTTAGTTTCCGATAGCAATCAGCCCCAGCATTTT.